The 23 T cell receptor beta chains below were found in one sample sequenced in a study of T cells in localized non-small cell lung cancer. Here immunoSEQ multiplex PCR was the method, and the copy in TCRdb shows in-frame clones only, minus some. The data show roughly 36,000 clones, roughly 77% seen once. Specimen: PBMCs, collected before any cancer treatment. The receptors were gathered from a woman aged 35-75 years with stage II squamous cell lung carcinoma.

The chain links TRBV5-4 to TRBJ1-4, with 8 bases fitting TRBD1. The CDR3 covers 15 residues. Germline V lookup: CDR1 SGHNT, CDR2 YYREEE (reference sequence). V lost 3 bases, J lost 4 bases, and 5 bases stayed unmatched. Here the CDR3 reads CASSSQGEVNEKLFF. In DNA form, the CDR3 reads TGTGCCAGCAGCTCACAGGGGGAGGTTAATGAAAAACTGTTTTTT.

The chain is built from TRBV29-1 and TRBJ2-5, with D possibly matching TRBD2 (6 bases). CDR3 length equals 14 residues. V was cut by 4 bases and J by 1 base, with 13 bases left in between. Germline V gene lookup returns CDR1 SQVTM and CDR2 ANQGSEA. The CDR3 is CSVATRGPQETQYF. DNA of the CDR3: TGCAGCGTTGCGACTAGGGGCCCCCAAGAGACCCAGTACTTC. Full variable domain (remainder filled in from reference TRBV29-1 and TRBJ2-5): SAVISQKPSRDICQRGTSLTIQCQVDSQVTMMFWYRQQPGQSLTLIATANQGSEATYESGFVIDKFPISRPNLTFSTLTVSNMSPEDSSIYLCSVATRGPQETQYFGPGTRLLVL.

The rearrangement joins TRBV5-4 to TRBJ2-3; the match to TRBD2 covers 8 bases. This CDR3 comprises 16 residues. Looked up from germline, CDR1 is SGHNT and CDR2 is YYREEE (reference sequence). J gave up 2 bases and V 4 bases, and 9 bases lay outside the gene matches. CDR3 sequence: CASSQELAEPTDTQYF. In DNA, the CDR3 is TGTGCCAGCAGCCAAGAACTAGCGGAGCCCACAGATACGCAGTATTTT.

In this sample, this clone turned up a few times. The chain's CDR3 is CASSVLAGGNNEQFF. The CDR3 DNA reads as TGTGCCAGCAGCGTACTAGCGGGAGGTAACAATGAGCAGTTCTTC. The chain joins TRBV9 to TRBJ2-1, with 11 bases that match TRBD2. Germline-derived CDR1 and CDR2 are SGDLS and YYNGEE. This CDR3 spans 15 amino acids. Losses at the gene ends were 1 base for V and 5 bases for J; bases not matched to a gene: 2. Full variable domain (outside the CDR3, taken from reference TRBV9 and TRBJ2-1): DSGVTQTPKHLITATGQRVTLRCSPRSGDLSVYWYQQSLDQGLQFLIQYYNGEERAKGNILERFSAQQFPDLHSELNLSSLELGDSALYFCASSVLAGGNNEQFFGPGTRLTVL.

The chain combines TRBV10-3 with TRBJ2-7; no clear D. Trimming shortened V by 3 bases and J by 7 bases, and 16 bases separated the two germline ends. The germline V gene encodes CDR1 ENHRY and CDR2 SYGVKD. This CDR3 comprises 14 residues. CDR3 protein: CAISDAGWAGEQYV. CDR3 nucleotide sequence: TGTGCCATCAGTGATGCCGGGTGGGCCGGAGAGCAGTACGTC.

CDR3 sequence: CASSYSADYGYTF. The DNA of the CDR3 is TGTGCCAGCAGTTACTCGGCCGATTATGGCTACACCTTC. The V call is TRBV6-5, the J call TRBJ1-2; D remains unclear. Trimming cost V 0 bases and J 5 bases, with 7 bases left between them. CDR3 length: 13 amino acids. Germline values: CDR1 MNHEY, CDR2 SVGAGI.

CDR3 amino acids: CASRGDSDEQFF. DNA for the CDR3: TGCGCCAGCAGAGGGGACAGTGATGAGCAGTTCTTC. The rearrangement uses TRBV10-2 and TRBJ2-1, with 7 nucleotides matching TRBD1. The CDR3 is made up of 12 amino acids. V dropped 6 bases and J dropped 8; count of bases not matched to a gene: 4. CDR1 is WSHSY, CDR2 SAAADI, per germline.

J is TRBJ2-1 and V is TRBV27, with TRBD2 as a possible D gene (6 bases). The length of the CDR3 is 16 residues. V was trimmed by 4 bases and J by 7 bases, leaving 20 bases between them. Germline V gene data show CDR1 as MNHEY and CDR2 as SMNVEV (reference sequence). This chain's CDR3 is CASSSLSGRQTNEQFF. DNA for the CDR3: TGTGCCAGCAGTTCGTTGTCCGGGAGACAGACGAATGAGCAGTTCTTC.

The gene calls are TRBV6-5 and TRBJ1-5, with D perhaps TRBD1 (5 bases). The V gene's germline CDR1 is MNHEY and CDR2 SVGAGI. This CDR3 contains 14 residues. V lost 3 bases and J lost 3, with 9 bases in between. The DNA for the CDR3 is TGTGCCAGCAGTTATGGGGGATACAATCAGCCCCAGCATTTT. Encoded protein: CASSYGGYNQPQHF.

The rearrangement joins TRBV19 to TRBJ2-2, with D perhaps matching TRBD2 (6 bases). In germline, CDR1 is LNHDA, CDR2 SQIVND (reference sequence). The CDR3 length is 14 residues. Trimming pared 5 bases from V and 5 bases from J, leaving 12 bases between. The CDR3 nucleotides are TGTGCCAGTAGTGGCCTAGCGTTTACCGGGGAGCTGTTTTTT. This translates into CASSGLAFTGELFF.

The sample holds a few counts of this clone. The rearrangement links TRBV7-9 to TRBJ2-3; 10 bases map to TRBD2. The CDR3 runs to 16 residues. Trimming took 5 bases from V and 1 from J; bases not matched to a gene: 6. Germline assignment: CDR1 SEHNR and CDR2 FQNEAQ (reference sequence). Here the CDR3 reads CASSLRLAGGTDTQYF. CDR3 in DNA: TGTGCCAGCAGCCTCCGCCTAGCGGGAGGCACAGATACGCAGTATTTT.

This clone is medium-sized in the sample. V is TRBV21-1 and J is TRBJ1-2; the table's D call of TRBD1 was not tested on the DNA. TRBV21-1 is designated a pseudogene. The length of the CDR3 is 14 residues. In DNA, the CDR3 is TGTGCCAGCAGCAAAGCGGACAGGAGGCATGGCTACACCTTC. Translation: CASSKADRRHGYTF.

The CDR3 spells CASSQVVREQETQYF. DNA of the CDR3: TGCGCCAGCAGCCAAGTAGTTCGAGAACAAGAGACCCAGTACTTC. This chain links TRBV4-1 with TRBJ2-5; D unresolved. Germline CDR1 MGHRA, CDR2 YSYEKL. With 1 base removed from V and 2 bases from J, the gap between germline ends came to 11 bases. This CDR3 region has 15 residues.

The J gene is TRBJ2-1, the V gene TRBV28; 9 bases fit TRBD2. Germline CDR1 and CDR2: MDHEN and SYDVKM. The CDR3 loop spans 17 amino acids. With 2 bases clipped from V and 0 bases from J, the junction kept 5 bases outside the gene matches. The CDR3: CASSLRLAGFSYNEQFF. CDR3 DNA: TGTGCCAGCAGTTTAAGGCTAGCGGGATTCTCCTACAATGAGCAGTTCTTC.

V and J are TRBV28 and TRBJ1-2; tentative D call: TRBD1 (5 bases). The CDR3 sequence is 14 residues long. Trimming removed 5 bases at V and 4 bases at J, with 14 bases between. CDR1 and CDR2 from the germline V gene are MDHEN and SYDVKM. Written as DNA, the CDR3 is TGTGCCAGCAGTGGGGGTGCCGAGTTCTATGGCTACACCTTC. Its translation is CASSGGAEFYGYTF.

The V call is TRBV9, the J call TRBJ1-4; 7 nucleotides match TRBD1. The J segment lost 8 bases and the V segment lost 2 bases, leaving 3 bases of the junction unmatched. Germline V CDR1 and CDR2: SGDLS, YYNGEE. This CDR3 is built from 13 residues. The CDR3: CASSVRTGEKLFF. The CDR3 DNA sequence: TGTGCCAGCAGCGTCAGGACAGGCGAAAAACTGTTTTTT.

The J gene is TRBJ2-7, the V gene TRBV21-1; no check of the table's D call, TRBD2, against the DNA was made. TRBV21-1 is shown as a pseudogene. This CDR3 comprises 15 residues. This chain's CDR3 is CASSTPKLSSYEQYF. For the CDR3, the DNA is TGTGCCAGCAGCACGCCTAAGCTTAGCTCCTACGAGCAGTACTTC.

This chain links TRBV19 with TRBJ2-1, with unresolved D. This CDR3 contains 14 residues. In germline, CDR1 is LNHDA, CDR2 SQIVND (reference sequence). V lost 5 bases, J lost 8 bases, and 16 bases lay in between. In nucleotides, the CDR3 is TGTGCCAGTAGTCGAAACACCTTAGTGGATGAGCAGTTCTTC. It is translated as CASSRNTLVDEQFF. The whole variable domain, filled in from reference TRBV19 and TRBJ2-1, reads DGGITQSPKYLFRKEGQNVTLSCEQNLNHDAMYWYRQDPGQGLRLIYYSQIVNDFQKGDIAEGYSVSREKKESFPLTVTSAQKNPTAFYLCASSRNTLVDEQFFGPGTRLTVL.

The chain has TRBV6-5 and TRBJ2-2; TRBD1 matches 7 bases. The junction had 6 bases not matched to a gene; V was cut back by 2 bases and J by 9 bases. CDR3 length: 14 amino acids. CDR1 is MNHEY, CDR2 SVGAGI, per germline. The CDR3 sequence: CASSYTHRGRELFF. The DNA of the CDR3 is TGTGCCAGCAGTTACACACACAGGGGCCGGGAGCTGTTTTTT.

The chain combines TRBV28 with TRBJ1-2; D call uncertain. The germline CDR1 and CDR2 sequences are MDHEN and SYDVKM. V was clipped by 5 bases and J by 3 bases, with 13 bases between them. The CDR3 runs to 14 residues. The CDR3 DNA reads TGTGCCAGCAGTCCACCGGAGGGCTACTATGGCTACACCTTC. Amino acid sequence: CASSPPEGYYGYTF.

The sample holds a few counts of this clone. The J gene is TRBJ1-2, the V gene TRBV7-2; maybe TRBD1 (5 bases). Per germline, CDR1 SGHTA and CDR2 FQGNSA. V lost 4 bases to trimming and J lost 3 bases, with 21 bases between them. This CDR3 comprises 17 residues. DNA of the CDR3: TGTGCCAGCAGCTCCACATGGGGGGGGGATTTAGACTATGGCTACACCTTC. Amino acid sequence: CASSSTWGGDLDYGYTF. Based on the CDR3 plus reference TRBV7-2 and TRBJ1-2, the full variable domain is GAGVSQSPSNKVTEKGKDVELRCDPISGHTALYWYRQSLGQGLEFLIYFQGNSAPDKSGLPSDRFSAERTGGSVSTLTIQRTQQEDSAVYLCASSSTWGGDLDYGYTFGSGTRLTVV.

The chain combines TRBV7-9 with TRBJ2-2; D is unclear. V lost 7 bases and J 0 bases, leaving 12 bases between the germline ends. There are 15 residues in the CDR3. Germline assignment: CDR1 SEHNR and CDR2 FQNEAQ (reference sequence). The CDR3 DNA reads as TGTGCCAGCACGAGCACGGATCCGAACACCGGGGAGCTGTTTTTT. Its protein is CASTSTDPNTGELFF.

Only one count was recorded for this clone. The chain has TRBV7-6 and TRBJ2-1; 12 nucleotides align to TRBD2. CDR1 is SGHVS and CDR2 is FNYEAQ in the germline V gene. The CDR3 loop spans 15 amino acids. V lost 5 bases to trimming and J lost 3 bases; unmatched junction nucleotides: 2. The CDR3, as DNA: TGTGCCAGCAGCGCGACTAGCGGGGGCTACAATGAGCAGTTCTTC. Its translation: CASSATSGGYNEQFF.